The sequence of this T cell receptor beta chain was determined in a study of T cell repertoires in cytomegalovirus infection. Study-wide context: As its CMV epitopes, the study selected recently identified HLA-C-restricted and well-studied HLA-B-restricted targets.

Findings of the study overall: CMV carriers with the relevant HLA were identified by cumulative public TCR beta family frequency. Predominance within the ex vivo response was attributable to HLA-C-restricted CMV-specific TCR beta clonotypes.

This CDR3 is 17 amino acids long. The ends were cut back, 3 bases at V and 4 bases at J, with 19 bases in the middle. Germline CDR1 reads SEHNR; CDR2 reads FQNEAQ (reference sequence). The table lists this clonotype with a few counts. Its antigen remains unidentified. TCRdb re-analysed the reads in MiXCR, keeping a single row per CDR3 protein. The data show 900,000 to 950,000 distinct CDR3 sequences, with around 32% seen just once and 13% held by the top ten. Sequenced material: cultured CD8+ T cells from PBMCs, taken from culture after CMV antigen stimulation. The V gene is TRBV7-9, the J gene TRBJ1-5; no definite D call. The receptor was isolated from a human donor in good health (CMV status not recorded). Some clones in this sample may be carry-over from other donors' samples. CDR3 sequence (DNA): TGTGCCAGCAGCTTGGGCCGATCCGGCGACGGGAATCAGCCCCAGCATTTT. Translating it yields CASSLGRSGDGNQPQHF.